A few counts support the clone carrying this TCR beta chain. Its antigen is unidentified. With 8 bases clipped from V and 4 bases from J, the junction kept 7 bases outside the gene matches. CDR3 size: 14 residues. CDR1 is SGHRS, CDR2 YFSETQ, per germline. The data were taken from a study of cytotoxic CD8 clonotypes in ibrutinib-treated CLL. Turning to the study itself: There were, on average, nearly 260,000 productive templates and around 90,000 productive rearrangements per sample. Whole-study results and caveats: Sampling times differed between sustained-remission and progressing patients. Once treatment began, public clonotypes, which were uncommon, contracted or stayed stable.

Depth targeted 1 in 200,000 to 1 in 1 million T cells, averaging approximately 10x coverage per clonotype. Assay used: immunoSEQ multiplex PCR; TCRdb lists only in-frame clones, some missing. The data show more than 50,000 clones, around three fifths seen once. The sample was PBMCs, taken after 12 months of ibrutinib treatment. The V call is TRBV5-1, the J call TRBJ2-2; 8 bases line up with TRBD1. The sequence was collected from a human donor with chronic lymphocytic leukemia. CDR3 in amino acids: CASQGASVTGELFF. CDR3 DNA sequence: TGCGCCAGTCAGGGGGCGAGTGTCACCGGGGAGCTGTTTTTT.